The 12 T cell receptor beta chains in this list originate from one sample, sequenced in a study of T-cell reconstitution after alpha-beta-depleted transplantation in children. Preparation of the TCRbeta library was carried out with unique molecular identifiers. TCRdb ran MiXCR on the PCR reads and lists one entry per CDR3 protein. This repertoire shows about 500,000 distinct CDR3 sequences, about 31% found once; its top ten account for around 2.3%. Specimen: PBMCs from the stem cell graft donor, collected from the stem cell graft. These receptor sequences come from a human donor who donated a stem cell graft to a child with aplastic anemia.

This rearrangement joins TRBV29-1 to TRBJ1-1, with a possible D match to TRBD1 (5 bases). V lost 6 bases, J lost 3 bases, and 17 bases lay in between. This CDR3 is 14 amino acids long. Germline V CDR1 and CDR2: SQVTM, ANQGSEA. CDR3 protein: CSVGRVLSDTEAFF. CDR3 nucleotide sequence: TGCAGCGTGGGCAGGGTTTTATCCGACACTGAAGCTTTCTTT. Full variable domain (rest looked up from reference TRBV29-1 and TRBJ1-1): SAVISQKPSRDICQRGTSLTIQCQVDSQVTMMFWYRQQPGQSLTLIATANQGSEATYESGFVIDKFPISRPNLTFSTLTVSNMSPEDSSIYLCSVGRVLSDTEAFFGQGTRLTVV.

This clonotype was counted a few times. The chain links TRBV6-1 to TRBJ2-1; 9 bases align to TRBD1. Germline V gene data show CDR1 as MNHNS and CDR2 as SASEGT. This CDR3 is 16 amino acids long. The ends lost 7 bases at V and 8 bases at J; junction bases unmatched: 15. The CDR3 coding sequence is TGTGCCAGCACCCCTAGGGCACACAGGGGGCGCGATGAGCAGTTCTTC. This gives the protein CASTPRAHRGRDEQFF.

The genes are TRBV5-1 and TRBJ1-1, with D possibly being TRBD1 (5 bases). The V end lost 1 base, the J end lost 1 base, and 14 bases lay between the germline ends. CDR1 is SGHRS, CDR2 YFSETQ, per germline. This CDR3 has 16 amino acids. The CDR3 DNA is TGCGCCAGCAGCTTGCGCTTGAGAGGACAGAACACTGAAGCTTTCTTT. Encoded protein: CASSLRLRGQNTEAFF.

The rearrangement joins TRBV12-3 or TRBV12-4 to TRBJ1-2; D is possibly TRBD1 (5 bases). This CDR3 comprises 13 residues. Trimming removed 3 bases from V and 8 bases from J, with 13 bases in between. Written as DNA, the CDR3 is TGTGCCAGCAGTTTCTGGGACCTTGGGGGCTACACCTTC. It translates to CASSFWDLGGYTF.

The chain uses TRBV27 and TRBJ2-1; D assignment may be TRBD1 or TRBD2 (6 bases each). V was clipped by 5 bases and J by 4 bases, with 15 bases between them. CDR3 length: 15 amino acids. Germline CDR1 MNHEY, CDR2 SMNVEV (reference sequence). CDR3 coding DNA: TGTGCCAGCAGTCAAACTAGGGGGGCGTACAATGAGCAGTTCTTC. Translating gives CASSQTRGAYNEQFF.

This clonotype was picked up a small number of times. The chain carries TRBV13 and TRBJ2-1, with D hard to call. The CDR3 totals 12 residues. V was pared by 6 bases and J by 6 bases, with 9 bases between. In germline, CDR1 is PRHDT, CDR2 FYEKMQ (reference sequence). The CDR3 DNA reads as TGTGCCAGCAGTGTGACGGGCAATGAGCAGTTCTTC. This sequence encodes CASSVTGNEQFF.

This clonotype was found a few times. The chain has TRBV5-6 and TRBJ1-1; D remains ambiguous. The CDR3 consists of 14 residues. From germline, CDR1 is SGHDT and CDR2 YYEEEE. Trimming took off 1 base at V and 1 base at J, with 8 bases between the two ends. The CDR3 reads CASSLWRGNTEAFF. CDR3 in DNA: TGTGCCAGCAGCTTGTGGCGGGGGAACACTGAAGCTTTCTTT. Combining the CDR3 with reference TRBV5-6 and TRBJ1-1 gives the whole variable domain DAGVTQSPTHLIKTRGQQVTLRCSPKSGHDTVSWYQQALGQGPQFIFQYYEEEERQRGNFPDRFSGHQFPNYSSELNVNALLLGDSALYLCASSLWRGNTEAFFGQGTRLTVV.

This clonotype was found a few times. This chain links TRBV2 with TRBJ2-7; no clear D. Trimming stripped 1 base from V and 8 bases from J, with 9 bases between. Germline V CDR1 and CDR2: SNHLY, FYNNEI. This CDR3 has 12 amino acids. The CDR3 DNA sequence: TGTGCCAGCAGTGAAGATCCATTGCAGCAGTACGTC. It yields the protein CASSEDPLQQYV.

V and J are TRBV5-8 and TRBJ2-1; 7 nucleotides align to TRBD1. The CDR3 totals 17 residues. Trimming at V came to 3 bases and at J to 1 base, leaving 10 bases not matched to a gene. In germline, CDR1 is SGHTS, CDR2 YDEGEE. The DNA for the CDR3 is TGTGCCAGCAGCTCGGGACAGTCGCACGTATCCTACAATGAGCAGTTCTTC. Its protein product is CASSSGQSHVSYNEQFF.

The chain joins TRBV20-1 to TRBJ2-3; 11 nucleotides agree with TRBD2. The germline V gene has CDR1 DFQATT and CDR2 SNEGSKA (reference sequence). With 3 bases clipped from V and 1 base from J, the junction kept 6 bases outside the gene matches. There are 16 residues in the CDR3. CDR3 nucleotides: TGCAGTGCTAGTAGCGGGAGGGCGCGACGCACAGATACGCAGTATTTT. It codes for CSASSGRARRTDTQYF.

This clonotype was picked up a small number of times. The V call is TRBV11-3, the J call TRBJ2-7, with D maybe TRBD1 (6 bases). The germline gives CDR1 SGHNT, CDR2 YENEEA. Trimming stripped 5 bases from V and 10 bases from J, with 18 bases between. The CDR3 length is 13 residues. The CDR3 nucleotides read TGTGCCAGCAGCCCTACCGGGACAACGTTCCAGTACGTC. Translated, it gives CASSPTGTTFQYV.

This chain uses TRBV29-1 with TRBJ2-6; no definite D call. CDR3 length equals 14 residues. Trimming shortened V by 5 bases and J by 1 base, and 9 bases separated the two germline ends. Germline V gene sequence: CDR1 SQVTM, CDR2 ANQGSEA. The CDR3 region is CSVSYGSGANVLTF. CDR3 DNA sequence: TGCAGCGTTTCCTACGGATCTGGGGCCAACGTCCTGACTTTC.